This TCR beta chain was retrieved from a study of Ad26.COV2.S vaccination and SARS-CoV-2 variants (dated by TCRdb to about 2021). With respect to the entire study: Vaccine-arm donors came from COV1001, a multicentre, randomized, double-blind, placebo-controlled phase I-IIa trial of Ad26.COV2.S in healthy adults. The TCR-sequenced set comprised approximately 32 samples: around 20 Ad26.COV2.S vaccine recipients, 5 placebo recipients and 8 SARS-CoV-2 convalescent individuals. Throughout the experiments and outcome assessment, investigators stayed blinded to trial group allocation. Trial participants were randomized into five groups of five, in which low-dose or high-dose Ad26.COV2.S was given once or twice, or placebo was given on both occasions. Ad26.COV2.S was given intramuscularly at 5x10^10 or 1x10^11 viral particles, as a single shot or as two shots 56 days apart. The specificity and breadth of SARS-CoV-2-reactive T cell receptors after Ad26.COV2.S vaccination were assessed by TCRbeta repertoire sequencing.

TCRbeta CDR3 regions were sequenced with the immunoSEQ Assay. After extraction, genomic DNA underwent amplification by bias-controlled multiplex PCR, followed by high-throughput sequencing. The paper's processing steps were these. To quantify the absolute abundance of each unique TCRbeta CDR3 region, sequences were collapsed and filtered. T cell fraction was estimated by normalizing TCRbeta template counts to usable DNA, which was measured by amplifying reference genes present in all nucleated cells. Repertoire TCRs were annotated as SARS-CoV-2-specific when V gene, CDR3 amino acid sequence and J gene were exactly matched to a known reactive TCR set. The reference SARS-CoV-2 TCR set was derived from MIRA and filtered for enrichment in COVID-19-positive ImmuneCODE repertoires, a step that removed public or cross-reactive TCRs. Using the MIRA antigens, annotated TCRs were further analysed by specific ORF or by position within an ORF. Breadth was defined as annotated unique rearrangements over total unique productive rearrangements; depth was the summed frequency of those rearrangements. Two-sided Wilcoxon rank-sum tests were applied when comparing TCR breadth between groups. TCRdb took this table from immuneACCESS and kept in-frame rearrangements with V and J called. Such tables lack part of the clones; where checked against another copy, unresolved V genes explain under half of the gap, and the rest is unexplained. The V and J calls and clone size are taken from that table; D and trimming were inferred from the DNA. For this sample there are around 300,000 clones; 80% to 90% appear just once. The ten most abundant clones make up 9.5% to 12% of the sample.

This clone was seen just once. Which antigen it targets is not known. No base quality values were provided; no much bigger clone lies one nucleotide off. The treatment or condition label of this sample denotes: about 20 received Ad26.COV2.S at low or high dose, single or two shots; 5 received placebo; per-sample allocation not given. Repertoires of vaccine and placebo recipients were sequenced from samples collected on day 63 after the first injection. Cohort 1b enrolled about 25 adults aged 18-55 years at a single site in Boston, USA, between 29 July and 7 August 2020. Ad26.COV2.S consisted of a replication-incompetent adenovirus type 26 vector by which a prefusion-stabilized SARS-CoV-2 spike protein from the original Wuhan strain was expressed. The full study reports these points: It was noted by the authors that total T cell responses may have been underestimated by the TCR breadth and depth analyses. Comparing responses between vaccine doses or regimens was not something the study was powered to do. Non-spike TCR breadth was comparable between vaccine and placebo recipients, consistent with the vaccine containing only spike. Ad26.COV2.S recipients had higher spike-specific TCR breadth than placebo recipients (P = 0.0014). After vaccination, substantial breadth of spike-specific CD8+ and CD4+ T cell responses was reported.

The V and J ends are trimmed by 2 bases and 6 bases, leaving 10 bases between them. The cysteine opens and the phenylalanine closes a CDR3 of 13 amino acids. Of the read, only the CDR3 DNA is kept; its 39 bases are in frame from base 1. From the germline V gene, CDR1 is MDHEN and CDR2 is SYDVKM. Material: peripheral blood, obtained in a trial of Ad26.COV2.S vaccine versus placebo. This sequence uses TRBV28 and TRBJ1-2; the D gene is not confidently resolved. The clonotype comes from a person between 18 and 65 years old who received the Ad26.COV2.S COVID-19 vaccine or a placebo. The DNA reads TGTGCCAGCAGTTTAACCGGGAAGCATGGCTACACCTTC. Its product reads: CASSLTGKHGYTF.